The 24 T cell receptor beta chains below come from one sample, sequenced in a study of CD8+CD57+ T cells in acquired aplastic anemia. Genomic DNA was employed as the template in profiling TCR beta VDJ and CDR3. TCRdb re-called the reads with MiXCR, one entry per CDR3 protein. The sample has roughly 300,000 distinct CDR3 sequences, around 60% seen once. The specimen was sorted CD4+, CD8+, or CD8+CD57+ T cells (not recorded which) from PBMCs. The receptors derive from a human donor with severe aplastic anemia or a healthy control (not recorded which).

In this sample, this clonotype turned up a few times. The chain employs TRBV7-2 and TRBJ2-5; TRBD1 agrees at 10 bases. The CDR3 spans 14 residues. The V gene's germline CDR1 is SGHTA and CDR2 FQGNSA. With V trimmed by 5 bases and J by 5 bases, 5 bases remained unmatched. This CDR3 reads CASSPDRGRETQYF. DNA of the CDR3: TGTGCCAGCAGCCCGGACAGGGGGAGGGAGACCCAGTACTTC.

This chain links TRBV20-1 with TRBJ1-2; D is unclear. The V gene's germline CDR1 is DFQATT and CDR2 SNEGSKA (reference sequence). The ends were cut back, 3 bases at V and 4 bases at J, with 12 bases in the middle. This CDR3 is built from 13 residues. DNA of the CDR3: TGCAGTGCTAGTGGCAGGTACTCCTATGGCTACACCTTC. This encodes CSASGRYSYGYTF.

The CDR3 bases are TGCAGTGCTAGCTACCCTAGCAAAGACACAGATACGCAGTATTTT. This codes for CSASYPSKDTDTQYF. The chain is built from TRBV20-1 and TRBJ2-3; D may be TRBD2 (5 bases). Germline CDR1 reads DFQATT; CDR2 reads SNEGSKA (reference sequence). The CDR3 has 15 residues. Trimming stripped 3 bases from V and 2 bases from J, with 15 bases between.

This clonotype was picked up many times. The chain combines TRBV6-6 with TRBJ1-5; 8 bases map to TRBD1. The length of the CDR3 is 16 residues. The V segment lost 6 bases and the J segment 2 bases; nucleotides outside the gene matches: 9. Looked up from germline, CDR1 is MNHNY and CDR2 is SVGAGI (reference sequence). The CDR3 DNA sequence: TGTGCCAGCAGCCCGAAACAGGGGGGAGGCAATCAGCCCCAGCATTTT. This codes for CASSPKQGGGNQPQHF.

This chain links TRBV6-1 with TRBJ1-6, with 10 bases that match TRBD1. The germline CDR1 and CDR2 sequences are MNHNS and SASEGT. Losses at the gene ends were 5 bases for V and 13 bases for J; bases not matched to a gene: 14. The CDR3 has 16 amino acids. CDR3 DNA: TGTGCCAGCAGTTACTCGTGGACAGGGGGTGGTTCGCCCCTCCACTTT. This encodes CASSYSWTGGGSPLHF.

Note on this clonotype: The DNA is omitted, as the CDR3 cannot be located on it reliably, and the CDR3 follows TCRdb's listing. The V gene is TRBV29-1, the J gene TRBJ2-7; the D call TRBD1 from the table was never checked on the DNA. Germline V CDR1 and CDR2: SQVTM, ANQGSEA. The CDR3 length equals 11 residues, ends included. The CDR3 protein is CSVGQGSFTYF.

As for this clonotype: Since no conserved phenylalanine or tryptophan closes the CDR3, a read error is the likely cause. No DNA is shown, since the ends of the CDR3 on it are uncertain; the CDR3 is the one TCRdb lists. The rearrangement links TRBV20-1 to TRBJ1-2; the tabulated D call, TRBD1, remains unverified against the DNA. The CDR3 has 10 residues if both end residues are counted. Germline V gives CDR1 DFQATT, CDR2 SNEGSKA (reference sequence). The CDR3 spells CSASPWAGPL.

In DNA form, the CDR3 reads TGTGCCACAACTAGCGGGGGGGCACGGGACCAGTACTTC. Translated, it gives CATTSGGARDQYF. The J gene is TRBJ2-5, the V gene TRBV7-9, with 13 nucleotides matching TRBD2. The J segment lost 10 bases and the V segment lost 10 bases, leaving 9 bases of the junction unmatched. The germline CDR1 and CDR2 sequences are SEHNR and FQNEAQ (reference sequence). The CDR3 is 13 residues long.

The CDR3 nucleotides read TGCAGTGCTAGAGAGGGGGTGTCAGGGGAAAAACTGTTTTTT. It yields the protein CSAREGVSGEKLFF. This chain connects TRBV20-1 to TRBJ1-4; TRBD1 is a possible D gene (5 bases). Germline CDR1 and CDR2: DFQATT and SNEGSKA (reference sequence). Trimming took 0 bases from V and 8 from J, leaving 13 bases between them. There are 14 residues in the CDR3.

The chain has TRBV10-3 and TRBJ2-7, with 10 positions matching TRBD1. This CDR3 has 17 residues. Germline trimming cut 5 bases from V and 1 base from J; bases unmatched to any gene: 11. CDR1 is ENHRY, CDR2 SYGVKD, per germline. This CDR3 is CAISTGTGDPVSYEQYF. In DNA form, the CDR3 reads TGTGCCATCAGTACCGGGACAGGGGACCCCGTGTCCTACGAGCAGTACTTC.

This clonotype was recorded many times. Here the CDR3 reads CASSQDLGQANSNQPQHF. Written as DNA, the CDR3 is TGTGCCAGCAGCCAAGATTTGGGACAGGCTAATAGCAATCAGCCCCAGCATTTT. This chain joins TRBV4-2 and TRBJ1-5, with 8 bases that match TRBD1. Germline V gene data show CDR1 as LGHNA and CDR2 as YNFKEQ. This CDR3 spans 18 amino acids. J gave up 0 bases and V 0 bases, and 7 bases lay outside the gene matches.

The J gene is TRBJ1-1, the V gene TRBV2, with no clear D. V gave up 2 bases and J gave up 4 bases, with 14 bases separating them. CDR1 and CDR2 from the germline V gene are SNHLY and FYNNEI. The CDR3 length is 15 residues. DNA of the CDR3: TGTGCCAGCAGTGAATTCGTCAGTAGGACCACTGAAGCTTTCTTT. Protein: CASSEFVSRTTEAFF.

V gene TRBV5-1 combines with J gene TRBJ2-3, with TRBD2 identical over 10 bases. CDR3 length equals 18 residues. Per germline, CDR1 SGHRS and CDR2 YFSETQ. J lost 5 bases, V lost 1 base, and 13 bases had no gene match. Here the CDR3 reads CASSLTASGSGVRDTQYF. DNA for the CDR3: TGCGCCAGCAGCTTGACAGCTAGCGGGAGTGGGGTCCGAGATACGCAGTATTTT.

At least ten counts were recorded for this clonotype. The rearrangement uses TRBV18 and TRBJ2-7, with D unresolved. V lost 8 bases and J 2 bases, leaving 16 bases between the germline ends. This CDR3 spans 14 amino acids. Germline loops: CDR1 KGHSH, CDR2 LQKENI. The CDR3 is CASRVSSKPYEQYF. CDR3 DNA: TGTGCCAGCCGCGTTTCCAGCAAACCCTACGAGCAGTACTTC.

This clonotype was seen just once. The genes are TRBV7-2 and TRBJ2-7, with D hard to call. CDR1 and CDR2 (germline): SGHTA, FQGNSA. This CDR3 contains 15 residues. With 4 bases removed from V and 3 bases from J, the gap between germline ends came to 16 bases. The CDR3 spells CASSSLILRNYEQYF. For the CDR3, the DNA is TGTGCCAGCAGCTCGTTGATTCTCCGGAACTACGAGCAGTACTTC.

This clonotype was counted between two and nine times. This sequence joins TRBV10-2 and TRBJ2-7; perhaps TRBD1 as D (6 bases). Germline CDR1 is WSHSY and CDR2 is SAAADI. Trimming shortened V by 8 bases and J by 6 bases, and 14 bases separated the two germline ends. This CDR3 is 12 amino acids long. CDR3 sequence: CASAQGTLEQYF. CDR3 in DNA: TGCGCCAGCGCTCAGGGGACCCTCGAGCAGTACTTC.

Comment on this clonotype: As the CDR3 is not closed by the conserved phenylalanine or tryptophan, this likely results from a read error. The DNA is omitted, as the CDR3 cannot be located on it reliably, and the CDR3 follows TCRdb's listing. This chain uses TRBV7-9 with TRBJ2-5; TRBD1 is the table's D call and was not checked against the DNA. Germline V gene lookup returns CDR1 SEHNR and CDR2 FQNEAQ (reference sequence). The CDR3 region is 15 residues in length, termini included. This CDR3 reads CASSPRQEAGYTFGS.

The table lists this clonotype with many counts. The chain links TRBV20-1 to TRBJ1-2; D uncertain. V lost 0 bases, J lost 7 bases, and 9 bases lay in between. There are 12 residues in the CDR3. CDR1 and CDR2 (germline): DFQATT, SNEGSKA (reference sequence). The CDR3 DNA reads TGCAGTGCTAGAGAAGGGATAAGTGGCTACACCTTC. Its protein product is CSAREGISGYTF.

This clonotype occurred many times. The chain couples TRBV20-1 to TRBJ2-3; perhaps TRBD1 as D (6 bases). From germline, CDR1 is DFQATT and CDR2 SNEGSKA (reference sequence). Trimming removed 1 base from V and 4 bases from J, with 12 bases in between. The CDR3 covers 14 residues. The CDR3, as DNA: TGCAGTGCTAGAGGCCAAACAGGGTCAGATACGCAGTATTTT. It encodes CSARGQTGSDTQYF.

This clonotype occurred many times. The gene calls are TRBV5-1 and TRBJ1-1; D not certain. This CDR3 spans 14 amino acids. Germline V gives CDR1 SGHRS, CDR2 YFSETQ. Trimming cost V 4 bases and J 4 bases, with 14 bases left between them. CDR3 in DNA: TGCGCCAGCAGCCCTGGCGGGCGCGGCACTGAAGCTTTCTTT. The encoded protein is CASSPGGRGTEAFF.

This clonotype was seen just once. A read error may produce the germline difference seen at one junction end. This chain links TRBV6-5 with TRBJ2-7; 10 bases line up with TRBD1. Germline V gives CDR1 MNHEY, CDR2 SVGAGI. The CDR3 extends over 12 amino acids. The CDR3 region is CASSYSVGTGDF. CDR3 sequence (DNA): TGTGCCAGCAGTTACTCAGTTGGGACAGGGGACTTC.

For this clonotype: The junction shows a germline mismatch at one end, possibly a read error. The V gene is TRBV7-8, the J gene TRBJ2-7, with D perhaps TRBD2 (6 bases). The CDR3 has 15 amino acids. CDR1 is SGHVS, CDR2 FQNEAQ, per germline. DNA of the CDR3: TGTGCCAGCAACCATGGGTGGGGGGAGCTCTACAAGCAGTACTTC. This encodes CASNHGWGELYKQYF.

The CDR3 is CASSLGVDRESETQYF. The CDR3 DNA reads TGTGCCAGCAGCTTAGGGGTTGACAGGGAGTCTGAGACCCAGTACTTC. The V call is TRBV7-9, the J call TRBJ2-5; TRBD1 agrees at 7 bases. Germline lookup yields CDR1 SEHNR and CDR2 FQNEAQ (reference sequence). The CDR3 is made up of 16 amino acids. V trimming: 1 base; J trimming: 5 bases; junction bases outside the gene matches: 10.

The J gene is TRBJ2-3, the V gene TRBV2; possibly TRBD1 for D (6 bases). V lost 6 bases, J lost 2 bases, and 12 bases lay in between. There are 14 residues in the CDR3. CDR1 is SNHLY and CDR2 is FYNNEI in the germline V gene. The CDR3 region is CASRDGQLTDTQYF. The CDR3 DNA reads TGTGCCAGCAGGGACGGACAGCTCACAGATACGCAGTATTTT.